Each of the 17 T cell receptor beta chains below was sequenced from the same sample in a study of T cell responses to AZD1222 COVID-19 vaccine. The protocol was immunoSEQ multiplex PCR, while the TCRdb copy is restricted to in-frame clones and leaves out a portion. The repertoire includes under 70,000 clones, around 80% of them detected once, and 20% to 25% sits in the top ten. Sequenced material: peripheral blood, taken on day 0 of AZD1222 vaccination. These receptors were collected from an adult in good health.

The rearrangement links TRBV7-8 to TRBJ1-2, with 7 bases identical to TRBD1. Per germline, CDR1 SGHVS and CDR2 FQNEAQ. V lost 0 bases to trimming and J lost 4 bases; unmatched junction nucleotides: 5. CDR3 length: 15 amino acids. Written as DNA, the CDR3 is TGTGCCAGCAGCTTAGCGGGGGAGGGGGCCTATGGCTACACCTTC. Its translation is CASSLAGEGAYGYTF. The variable domain in full, with the rest retrieved from reference TRBV7-8 and TRBJ1-2, is GAGVSQSPRYKVAKRGQDVALRCDPISGHVSLFWYQQALGQGPEFLTYFQNEAQLDKSGLPSDRFFAERPEGSVSTLKIQRTQQEDSAVYLCASSLAGEGAYGYTFGSGTRLTVV.

The chain combines TRBV30 with TRBJ1-6; D perhaps matches TRBD1 (5 bases). CDR1 and CDR2 (germline): GTSNPN, SVGIG (reference sequence). CDR3 length equals 16 residues. Trimming left V 0 bases short and J 3 bases short, with 12 bases between. The CDR3 DNA follows: TGTGCCTGGAGTGTCTTGGGGAGGGGCTATAATTCACCCCTCCACTTT. This gives the protein CAWSVLGRGYNSPLHF.

The J gene is TRBJ1-1, the V gene TRBV6-5, with D perhaps matching TRBD1 (5 bases). This CDR3 region has 13 residues. V lost 2 bases to trimming and J lost 5 bases, with 9 bases between them. The germline gives CDR1 MNHEY, CDR2 SVGAGI. The CDR3 loop is CASSYGGITEAFF. Written as DNA, the CDR3 is TGTGCCAGCAGTTACGGGGGAATTACTGAAGCTTTCTTT.

CDR3 DNA sequence: TGTGCCAGCAAGCAAGGGAGTCAGCCCCAGCATTTT. Translating gives CASKQGSQPQHF. This chain joins TRBV28 and TRBJ1-5; D not certain. CDR3 length: 12 amino acids. Trimming removed 7 bases at V and 6 bases at J, with 10 bases between. Germline values: CDR1 MDHEN, CDR2 SYDVKM.

The CDR3 DNA is TGCAGCGTCCGAACAGGGATTAATGAAAAACTGTTTTTT. Translating gives CSVRTGINEKLFF. V and J are TRBV29-1 and TRBJ1-4, with a possible D match to TRBD1 (6 bases). Looked up from germline, CDR1 is SQVTM and CDR2 is ANQGSEA. V gave up 6 bases and J gave up 4 bases, with 12 bases separating them. CDR3 length: 13 residues.

The rearrangement joins TRBV11-3 to TRBJ2-1, with D hard to call. This CDR3 has 15 amino acids. From germline, CDR1 is SGHNT and CDR2 YENEEA. V was shortened by 4 bases and J by 2 bases, with 12 bases between the two germline ends. The DNA for the CDR3 is TGTGCCAGCAGCTCGAACAGCCAGCCCTACAATGAGCAGTTCTTC. Translating gives CASSSNSQPYNEQFF.

The chain uses TRBV9 and TRBJ1-6; D uncertain. The CDR3 is made up of 14 amino acids. Trimming took 4 bases from V and 6 from J, leaving 11 bases between them. CDR1 is SGDLS and CDR2 is YYNGEE in the germline V gene. The DNA for the CDR3 is TGTGCCAGCAGCATGAGACAAACTAATTCACCCCTCCACTTT. It codes for CASSMRQTNSPLHF.

The chain has TRBV12-1 and TRBJ2-3; the table names TRBD1, a call not compared with the DNA. TRBV12-1 is a documented pseudogene. The CDR3 runs to 16 residues. The CDR3 loop reads CASSSSDRVSGDTQYF. CDR3 coding DNA: TGTGCCAGCAGCTCCTCGGACAGGGTTTCGGGAGATACGCAGTATTTT.

The chain couples TRBV7-2 to TRBJ2-2; a possible D gene is TRBD2 (5 bases). Per the germline V gene, CDR1 is SGHTA and CDR2 is FQGNSA. The CDR3 has 13 amino acids. The V and J ends lost 5 bases and 4 bases respectively, with 8 bases between them. This CDR3 reads CASSPAGTGELFF. The CDR3 DNA reads TGTGCCAGCAGCCCCGCGGGCACCGGGGAGCTGTTTTTT.

V usage is TRBV7-9 and J usage is TRBJ1-5, with 7 nucleotides matching TRBD1. V trimming: 5 bases; J trimming: 3 bases; junction bases outside the gene matches: 4. Germline values: CDR1 SEHNR, CDR2 FQNEAQ (reference sequence). This CDR3 region has 14 residues. DNA of the CDR3: TGTGCCAGCAGCATGGACAGGTACAATCAGCCCCAGCATTTT. Amino acids: CASSMDRYNQPQHF.

This sequence joins TRBV7-6 and TRBJ1-2; tentative D call: TRBD1 (6 bases). This CDR3 spans 13 amino acids. Looked up from germline, CDR1 is SGHVS and CDR2 is FNYEAQ. Trimming cost V 3 bases and J 7 bases, with 12 bases left between them. The CDR3 spells CASSFLGGAGYTF. The CDR3 bases are TGTGCCAGCAGCTTTTTAGGGGGTGCTGGCTACACCTTC.

The rearrangement joins TRBV7-3 to TRBJ2-3, with D possibly matching TRBD2 (7 bases). Per the germline V gene, CDR1 is SGHTA and CDR2 is FQGTGA. The CDR3 runs 14 residues. The ends were cut back, 6 bases at V and 4 bases at J, with 14 bases in the middle. CDR3 amino acids: CASRLGGRPDTQYF. The CDR3 DNA reads TGTGCCAGCAGGCTCGGGGGGCGACCAGATACGCAGTATTTT.

The rearrangement joins TRBV10-1 to TRBJ1-2; D perhaps matches TRBD1 (5 bases). CDR1 WNHNN and CDR2 SYGVQD come from the germline V gene (reference sequence). Trimming left V 6 bases short and J 4 bases short, with 9 bases between. The CDR3 length is 12 residues. The CDR3: CASRGRIYGYTF. The CDR3 DNA is TGCGCCAGCAGGGGACGAATCTATGGCTACACCTTC.

V and J are TRBV7-3 and TRBJ2-2; a weak D match, TRBD2 (6 bases). V was shortened by 0 bases and J by 4 bases, with 9 bases between the two germline ends. The germline V gene encodes CDR1 SGHTA and CDR2 FQGTGA. The CDR3 contains 15 residues. For the CDR3, the DNA is TGTGCCAGCAGCTTAACCCTAGCGCGCACCGGGGAGCTGTTTTTT. It specifies CASSLTLARTGELFF. Full variable domain (remainder filled in from reference TRBV7-3 and TRBJ2-2): GAGVSQTPSNKVTEKGKYVELRCDPISGHTALYWYRQSLGQGPEFLIYFQGTGAADDSGLPNDRFFAVRPEGSVSTLKIQRTERGDSAVYLCASSLTLARTGELFFGEGSRLTVL.

V usage is TRBV27 and J usage is TRBJ2-7; D is possibly TRBD2 (5 bases). This CDR3 spans 16 amino acids. Trimming left V 4 bases short and J 2 bases short, with 18 bases between. Germline lookup yields CDR1 MNHEY and CDR2 SMNVEV (reference sequence). CDR3: CASSSFRWGDTYEQYF. DNA for the CDR3: TGTGCCAGCAGTTCGTTCCGGTGGGGAGATACCTACGAGCAGTACTTC.

The gene calls are TRBV14 and TRBJ1-3; D may be TRBD1 (5 bases). In germline, CDR1 is SGHDN, CDR2 FVKESK. The CDR3 totals 17 residues. V gave up 1 base and J gave up 4 bases, with 17 bases separating them. The CDR3 DNA sequence: TGTGCCAGCAGCCAAGGTTGGCAGGAGGGGTTGGGAAACACCATATATTTT. This encodes CASSQGWQEGLGNTIYF. The entire variable domain, with the rest obtained from reference TRBV14 and TRBJ1-3, is as follows: EAGVTQFPSHSVIEKGQTVTLRCDPISGHDNLYWYRRVMGKEIKFLLHFVKESKQDESGMPNNRFLAERTGGTYSTLKVQPAELEDSGVYFCASSQGWQEGLGNTIYFGEGSWLTVV.

The rearrangement uses TRBV7-8 and TRBJ2-2; the D gene is possibly TRBD1 (6 bases). Deletions cut 0 bases from V and 2 bases from J, with 7 bases between. The germline V gene has CDR1 SGHVS and CDR2 FQNEAQ. The CDR3 is 15 residues long. The DNA for the CDR3 is TGTGCCAGCAGCTTAGCACAGGGCAACACCGGGGAGCTGTTTTTT. Protein product: CASSLAQGNTGELFF. Looking up the rest from reference TRBV7-8 and TRBJ2-2 gives the full variable domain: GAGVSQSPRYKVAKRGQDVALRCDPISGHVSLFWYQQALGQGPEFLTYFQNEAQLDKSGLPSDRFFAERPEGSVSTLKIQRTQQEDSAVYLCASSLAQGNTGELFFGEGSRLTVL.